One sample yielded the 2 T cell receptor beta chains listed below, sequenced in a study of T cell clusters in autoimmune cytopenias (dated by TCRdb to about 2019). The sequencing machine was an Illumina MiSeq. TRB rearrangements were amplified by multiplex PCR following a touch-down protocol, with the TRB-A and TRB-B primer pools mixed in one tube. Following TCRdb reprocessing, every CDR3 protein sequence forms one entry, and DNA is not provided. The data table for this sample lists some 7,200 distinct CDR3 sequences. Clones ranked in the top ten supply 25% to 30% of the sample. For each sample, TRB amplification used roughly 250 ng of peripheral blood genomic DNA, equal to around 34,000 genome equivalents. The sequenced material came from peripheral blood. Source of these receptors: a human donor with an autoimmune cytopenia or autoimmune hepatitis (not recorded which).

This sequence joins TRBV7-9 and TRBJ1-2; the TRBD1 assignment by TCRdb is unverifiable without DNA. Germline V gene lookup returns CDR1 SEHNR and CDR2 FQNEAQ (reference sequence). The CDR3 length is 15 residues. CDR3 region: CASSARDGVFRGYTF.

This chain uses TRBV20-1 with TRBJ2-7. Per the germline V gene, CDR1 is DFQATT and CDR2 is SNEGSKA (reference sequence). There are 15 residues in the CDR3. Here the CDR3 reads CSARDLGSPTYEQYF.